What follows describes a single T cell receptor beta chain. The antigen remains unidentified. This CDR3 has 14 amino acids. Germline lookup yields CDR1 DFQATT and CDR2 SNEGSKA (reference sequence). Trimming took 6 bases from V and 3 from J, leaving 16 bases between them. The source of the sample is a study of T cells after yellow fever vaccination. About the study: SMART-Seq v4 Ultra Low Input handled preparation of low-cell-number fractions. Regarding the study as a whole: Booster sampling recovered most clones from primary vaccination (roughly 96% CD4, approximately 90% CD8). The secondary response was weaker, and its peak arrived faster, on day 5 versus 15.

The 5'RACE template-switching step produced TCR cDNA and added a universal primer site and UMIs. TCRdb passed the 5' RACE reads through MiXCR, listing each CDR3 protein once. The repertoire consists of some 600,000 distinct CDR3 sequences, with about 17% occurring once and the leading ten covering approximately 15%. The receptor comes from a man aged 18 to 29 who received the YFV17D yellow fever vaccine. V gene TRBV20-1 combines with J gene TRBJ2-3, with D possibly TRBD2 on 5 matching bases. Specimen: PBMCs, collected about 5 days after the first yellow fever vaccination. The CDR3 nucleotides are TGCAGTGCCCTAACGAGCGGTCGAACAGATACGCAGTATTTT. Translated, it gives CSALTSGRTDTQYF.